The 17 T cell receptor beta chains below all came from one sample that was sequenced in a study of cytomegalovirus exposure and HLA in healthy donors. PCR primers comprised 60 Vbeta and 13 Jbeta primers. This table comes from immunoSEQ multiplex PCR, and its TCRdb copy is limited to in-frame clones, with some not included. The top ten hold less than 1.1% of the sample, which has 150,000 to 200,000 clones, around 80% seen once. Sequencing input: PBMCs. Source of these receptors: a middle-aged woman in good health and CMV-seronegative.

The rearrangement joins TRBV15 to TRBJ2-7, with D perhaps TRBD2 (6 bases). The CDR3 covers 16 residues. V lost 1 base, J lost 3 bases, and 16 bases lay in between. From germline, CDR1 is LNHNV and CDR2 YYDKDF (reference sequence). CDR3 DNA sequence: TGTGCCACCAGCAGAGGGGTAAAGGGAGGCTTCTACGAGCAGTACTTC. This translates into CATSRGVKGGFYEQYF.

The rearrangement uses TRBV29-1 and TRBJ2-1; maybe TRBD1 (6 bases). V was shortened by 2 bases and J by 5 bases, with 16 bases between the two germline ends. The CDR3 loop spans 15 amino acids. Germline V gene data show CDR1 as SQVTM and CDR2 as ANQGSEA. CDR3 bases: TGCAGCGTTGAACAGGGGCTCTACATCCACAATGAGCAGTTCTTC. The encoded protein is CSVEQGLYIHNEQFF.

J is TRBJ2-6 and V is TRBV25-1; D is unclear. Trimming stripped 1 base from V and 4 bases from J, with 14 bases between. The CDR3 consists of 17 residues. Germline CDR1 MGHDK, CDR2 SYGVNS. CDR3 in amino acids: CASSELSPGSGANVLTF. The CDR3 coding sequence is TGTGCCAGCAGTGAATTGAGCCCAGGATCAGGGGCCAACGTCCTGACTTTC.

V usage is TRBV5-4 and J usage is TRBJ2-2, with 9 bases lining up with TRBD2. The CDR3 covers 16 residues. The V segment lost 1 base and the J segment 5 bases; nucleotides outside the gene matches: 6. The germline gives CDR1 SGHNT, CDR2 YYREEE (reference sequence). The CDR3 nucleotides read TGTGCCAGCAGCTTGAATCGCGGGAGGGCGACCGGGGAGCTGTTTTTT. Translating gives CASSLNRGRATGELFF.

This clone was observed once. This chain links TRBV19 with TRBJ1-1; D not resolved. From germline, CDR1 is LNHDA and CDR2 SQIVND (reference sequence). CDR3 length: 15 amino acids. The V end lost 2 bases, the J end lost 0 bases, and 10 bases lay between the germline ends. The CDR3 loop is CASSISGLVNTEAFF. The CDR3 nucleotides read TGTGCCAGTAGTATATCGGGTTTGGTGAACACTGAAGCTTTCTTT.

The CDR3 coding sequence is TGTGCCAGCAGCTTGGGCGAGGAAGAGACCCAGTACTTC. It encodes CASSLGEEETQYF. J is TRBJ2-5 and V is TRBV5-6; D gene ambiguous. Germline CDR1 is SGHDT and CDR2 is YYEEEE. The CDR3 is made up of 13 amino acids. The ends were cut back, 0 bases at V and 3 bases at J, with 6 bases in the middle.

The V and J genes are TRBV25-1 and TRBJ2-1; the match to TRBD2 covers 9 bases. The CDR3 totals 15 residues. Germline V gene data show CDR1 as MGHDK and CDR2 as SYGVNS. The V and J ends lost 3 bases and 8 bases, in that order; junction bases with no gene match: 8. Written as DNA, the CDR3 is TGTGCCAGCAGTGAGCTCCCAGCGGGGGGCCATGAGCAGTTCTTC. This translates into CASSELPAGGHEQFF.

The chain links TRBV19 to TRBJ2-1; a possible D gene is TRBD2 (5 bases). The CDR3 has 14 residues. Germline CDR1 LNHDA, CDR2 SQIVND (reference sequence). V lost 10 bases, J lost 8 bases, and 21 bases lay in between. This CDR3 is CATRPRGPGDEQFF. The CDR3 nucleotides read TGTGCCACCCGACCCCGCGGCCCCGGGGATGAGCAGTTCTTC.

This clone was recorded only once. This chain connects TRBV28 to TRBJ1-4, with a tentative D call TRBD1 (5 bases). Germline V lookup: CDR1 MDHEN, CDR2 SYDVKM. This CDR3 is built from 13 residues. V was pared by 4 bases and J by 7 bases, with 10 bases between. CDR3 amino acids: CASSSRQTEKLFF. CDR3 in DNA: TGTGCCAGCAGTTCCAGACAGACTGAAAAACTGTTTTTT.

On this clone itself: The junction departs from the called germline gene at one end, perhaps through a read error. The chain links TRBV7-9 to TRBJ1-1; 12 nucleotides line up with TRBD1. Germline V CDR1 and CDR2: SEHNR, FQNEAQ (reference sequence). The CDR3 contains 16 residues. In nucleotides, the CDR3 is TGTTCCAGCAGCCCAGCCGGGACAGGGGGCGGCACTGAAGCTTTCTTT. It encodes CSSSPAGTGGGTEAFF.

The rearrangement joins TRBV27 to TRBJ2-7; no clear D gene. Trimming pared 0 bases from V and 2 bases from J, leaving 11 bases between. The CDR3 length is 15 residues. Germline lookup yields CDR1 MNHEY and CDR2 SMNVEV (reference sequence). The CDR3 DNA is TGTGCCAGCAGTTTATCGACCAGGTTCACCTACGAGCAGTACGTC. Its translation is CASSLSTRFTYEQYV.

J is TRBJ2-1 and V is TRBV4-2; TRBD2 might be the D (6 bases). This CDR3 is 15 amino acids long. Germline V CDR1 and CDR2: LGHNA, YNFKEQ. V lost 4 bases and J 9 bases, leaving 19 bases between the germline ends. CDR3 protein: CASSPDLSGSFEQFF. The DNA for the CDR3 is TGTGCCAGCAGCCCAGACCTAAGCGGGTCTTTTGAGCAGTTCTTC.

The chain joins TRBV6-1 to TRBJ1-1; 8 bases match TRBD1. This CDR3 has 14 amino acids. Per germline, CDR1 MNHNS and CDR2 SASEGT. The junction had 5 bases not matched to a gene; V was cut back by 7 bases and J by 1 base. The CDR3 protein is CASTFGQGNTEAFF. In DNA form, the CDR3 reads TGTGCCAGCACTTTCGGACAGGGGAACACTGAAGCTTTCTTT.

This chain connects TRBV7-2 to TRBJ2-1; TRBD1 agrees at 8 bases. The length of the CDR3 is 18 residues. The J segment lost 0 bases and the V segment lost 4 bases, leaving 11 bases of the junction unmatched. Germline V gene lookup returns CDR1 SGHTA and CDR2 FQGNSA. The CDR3 sequence is CASSSLPGTGYSYNEQFF. For the CDR3, the DNA is TGTGCCAGCAGCTCACTTCCTGGGACAGGTTACTCCTACAATGAGCAGTTCTTC.

This clone was picked up one time. The rearrangement uses TRBV4-2 and TRBJ2-1; 10 bases agree with TRBD1. The CDR3 contains 14 residues. Trimming removed 5 bases from V and 13 bases from J; junction bases left unmatched: 11. CDR1 LGHNA and CDR2 YNFKEQ come from the germline V gene. The CDR3 loop is CASSGGTGEAIQFF. As DNA, the CDR3 is TGTGCCAGCAGCGGTGGGACAGGGGAGGCCATACAGTTCTTC.

The chain is built from TRBV5-6 and TRBJ2-1, with D uncertain. This CDR3 has 13 amino acids. V lost 0 bases, J lost 3 bases, and 4 bases lay in between. From germline, CDR1 is SGHDT and CDR2 YYEEEE. CDR3 in DNA: TGTGCCAGCAGCTTGGCCAGCTACAATGAGCAGTTCTTC. It translates to CASSLASYNEQFF. Using reference TRBV5-6 and TRBJ2-1 for the parts outside the CDR3, the full variable domain is DAGVTQSPTHLIKTRGQQVTLRCSPKSGHDTVSWYQQALGQGPQFIFQYYEEEERQRGNFPDRFSGHQFPNYSSELNVNALLLGDSALYLCASSLASYNEQFFGPGTRLTVL.

The chain has TRBV9 and TRBJ2-3, with 8 bases matching TRBD1. Germline values: CDR1 SGDLS, CDR2 YYNGEE. V was clipped by 3 bases and J by 4 bases; unmatched bases: 4. The CDR3 has 14 residues. CDR3 residues: CASSGTGRADTQYF. The CDR3 DNA reads as TGTGCCAGCAGCGGGACAGGGAGAGCAGATACGCAGTATTTT.